This paragraph reports one TCR beta chain. One end of the junction does not line up with germline, which may come from a read error. The data belong to a study of tumor and adjacent non-tumor tissue in lung cancer. This sample's RNA came from whole unsorted tissue. This non-tumor lung sample came from over 3 cm beyond the tumor edge. Three rounds of nested PCR, following a modified ARM-PCR protocol, produced the TCRbeta library. A single record per CDR3 protein comes from TCRdb applying MiXCR to the multiplex PCR reads. The sample shows some 100,000 distinct CDR3 sequences, over 55% of them seen only once. The TCR originated in a man aged 30-40 years with non-small cell lung cancer. The sequenced sample was distant non-tumor lung tissue.

CDR3 sequence (DNA): TGCAGTGCTCCGGAGGGGACAGAGGGAGAAAAACTGTATTTT. Residues: CSAPEGTEGEKLYF. The J gene is TRBJ1-4, the V gene TRBV20-1; TRBD1 matches 7 bases. The CDR3 covers 14 residues. The germline V gene encodes CDR1 DFQATT and CDR2 SNEGSKA (reference sequence).